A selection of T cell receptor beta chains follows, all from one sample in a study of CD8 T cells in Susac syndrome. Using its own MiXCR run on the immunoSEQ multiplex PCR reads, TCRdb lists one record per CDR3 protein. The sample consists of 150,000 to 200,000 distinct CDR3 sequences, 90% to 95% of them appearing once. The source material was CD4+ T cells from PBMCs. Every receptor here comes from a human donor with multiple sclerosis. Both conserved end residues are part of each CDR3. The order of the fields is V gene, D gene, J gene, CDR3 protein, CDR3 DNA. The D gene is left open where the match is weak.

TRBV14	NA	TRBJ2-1	CASSQGYPGLNNEQFF	TGTGCCAGCAGCCAAGGATACCCGGGACTCAACAATGAGCAGTTCTTC
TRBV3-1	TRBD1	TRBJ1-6	CASSQETGGAGSPLHF	TGTGCCAGCAGCCAAGAAACAGGGGGCGCCGGGTCACCCCTCCACTTT
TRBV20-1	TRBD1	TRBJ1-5	CSALLRQGGNQPQHF	TGCAGTGCCCTCCTAAGACAGGGAGGAAATCAGCCCCAGCATTTT
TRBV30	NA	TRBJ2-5	CAWSFEETQYF	TGTGCCTGGAGTTTTGAAGAGACCCAGTACTTC
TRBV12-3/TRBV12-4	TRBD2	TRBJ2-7	CASSQTASGKYEQYF	TGTGCCAGCAGTCAGACCGCTAGCGGCAAATACGAGCAGTACTTC
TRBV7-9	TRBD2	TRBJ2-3	CASSLASGGVDTQYF	TGTGCCAGCAGCTTGGCTAGCGGGGGAGTAGATACGCAGTATTTT
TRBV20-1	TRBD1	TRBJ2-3	CSANRGTADTQYF	TGCAGTGCAAACAGGGGGACGGCGGATACGCAGTATTTT
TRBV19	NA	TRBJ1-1	CASSIANDAFF	TGTGCCAGTAGTATAGCCAATGACGCTTTCTTT
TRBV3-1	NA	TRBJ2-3	CASSPDPIDTQYF	TGTGCCAGCAGCCCGGACCCGATCGATACGCAGTATTTT
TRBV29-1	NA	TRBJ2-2	CSVEGSGGDDTGELFF	TGCAGCGTTGAGGGGTCGGGGGGCGACGATACCGGGGAGCTGTTTTTT
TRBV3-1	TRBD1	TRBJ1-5	CASSPTGDQPQHF	TGTGCCAGCAGCCCGACAGGGGATCAGCCCCAGCATTTT
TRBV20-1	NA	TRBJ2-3	CSASGLQGGSTDTQYF	TGCAGTGCTAGTGGCCTTCAGGGGGGTAGCACAGATACGCAGTATTTT
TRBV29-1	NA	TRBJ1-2	CSVEEGSANYGYTF	TGCAGCGTTGAGGAGGGTTCTGCTAACTATGGCTACACCTTC
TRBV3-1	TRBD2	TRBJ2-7	CASSQGLAGATYEQYF	TGTGCCAGCAGCCAGGGCCTAGCGGGAGCAACCTACGAGCAGTACTTC
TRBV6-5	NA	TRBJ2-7	CASSSGDRTLYEQYF	TGTGCCAGCAGTTCGGGGGACCGGACCCTATACGAGCAGTACTTC
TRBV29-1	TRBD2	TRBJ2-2	CSVRKAGAAGELFF	TGCAGCGTTCGAAAAGCGGGAGCAGCCGGGGAGCTGTTTTTT
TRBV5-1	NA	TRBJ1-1	CASSFEGPEAFF	TGCGCCAGCAGCTTCGAGGGACCTGAAGCTTTCTTT
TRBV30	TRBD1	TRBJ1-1	CAWSTQGVSEAFF	TGTGCCTGGAGTACACAGGGGGTGTCTGAAGCTTTCTTT
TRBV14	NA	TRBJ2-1	CASSQGRVSEQFF	TGTGCCAGCAGCCAAGGTCGCGTCAGTGAGCAGTTCTTC